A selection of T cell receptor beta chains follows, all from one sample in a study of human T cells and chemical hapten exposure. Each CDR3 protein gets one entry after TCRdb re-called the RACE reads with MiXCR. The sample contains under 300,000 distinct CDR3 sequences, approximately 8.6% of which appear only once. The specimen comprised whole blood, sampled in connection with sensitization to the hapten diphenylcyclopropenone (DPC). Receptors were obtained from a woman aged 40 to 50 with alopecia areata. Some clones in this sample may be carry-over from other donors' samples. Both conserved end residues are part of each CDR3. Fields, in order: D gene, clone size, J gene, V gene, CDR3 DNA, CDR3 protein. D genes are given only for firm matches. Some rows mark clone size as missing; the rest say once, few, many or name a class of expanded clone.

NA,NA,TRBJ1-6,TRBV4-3,TGCGCCAGCAGCCAAGATCAGGGAAGGAATTCACCCCTCCACTTT,CASSQDQGRNSPLHF
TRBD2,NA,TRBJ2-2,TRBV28,TGTGCCAGCAGTAACCCCCTTCTCGGGAGGGGGGAGCTGTTTTTT,CASSNPLLGRGELFF
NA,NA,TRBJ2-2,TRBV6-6,TGTGCCAGCAGTTACTCTTCCGTCGGCAAATCCGGGGAGCTGTTTTTT,CASSYSSVGKSGELFF
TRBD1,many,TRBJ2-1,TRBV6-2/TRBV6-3,TGTGCCAGCAGGGAGACAGGGCCTTCATTCTTC,CASRETGPSFF
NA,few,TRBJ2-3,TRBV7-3,TGTGCCAGCAGCTCCCACGGGTACACAGATACGCAGTATTTT,CASSSHGYTDTQYF
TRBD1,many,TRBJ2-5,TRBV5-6,TGTGCCAGCAGCCGGACAGGCCAAGAGACCCAGTACTTC,CASSRTGQETQYF
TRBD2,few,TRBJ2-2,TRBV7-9,TGTGCCAGCAGCCGAGATAGCGGGAGGGCCACCGGGGAGCTGTTTTTT,CASSRDSGRATGELFF
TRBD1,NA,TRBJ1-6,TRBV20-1,TGCAGTGCTTCCGAGACAGGGAATAGTTCACCCCTCCACTTT,CSASETGNSSPLHF
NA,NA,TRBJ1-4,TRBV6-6,TGTGCCAGCAGTCCCCGGGCAGGGATAAATGAAAAACTGTTTTTT,CASSPRAGINEKLFF
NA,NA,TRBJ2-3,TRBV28,TGTGCCAGCAGTTTAGTGCAGGGGAATACAGATACGCAGTATTTT,CASSLVQGNTDTQYF
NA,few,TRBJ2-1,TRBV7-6,TGTGCCAGCAGCCCTGGTCCGGGCCTATCCTACAATGAGCAGTTCTTC,CASSPGPGLSYNEQFF
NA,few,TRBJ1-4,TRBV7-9,TGTGCCAGCAGCTCATTCGGGTGGACTAATGAAAAACTGTTTTTT,CASSSFGWTNEKLFF
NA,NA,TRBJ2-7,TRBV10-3,TGTGCCATCAGTGAGCAACAAAACTACGAGCAGTACTTC,CAISEQQNYEQYF
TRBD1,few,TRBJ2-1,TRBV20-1,TGCAGTGCTGTACGACAGGGGAACAATGAGCAGTTCTTC,CSAVRQGNNEQFF
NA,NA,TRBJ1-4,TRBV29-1,TGCAGCGTGCAACGACAGGCCCGTAATGAAAAACTGTTTTTT,CSVQRQARNEKLFF
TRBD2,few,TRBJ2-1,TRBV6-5,TGTGCCAGCAGTACAACACTAGCGGGGTACAATGAGCAGTTCTTC,CASSTTLAGYNEQFF
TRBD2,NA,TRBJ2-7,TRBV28,TGTGCCAGCAGAAGGACTAGCGGAGGTGGAGAGCAGTACTTC,CASRRTSGGGEQYF
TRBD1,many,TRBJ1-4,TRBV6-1,TGTGCCAGCAGTGAAACGGGACAGGGCCAACTGTTTTTT,CASSETGQGQLFF
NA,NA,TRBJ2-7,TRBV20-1,TGCAGTGCTAGTCATCAGGCAAGGGGTGCAGGGGAGCAGTACTTC,CSASHQARGAGEQYF
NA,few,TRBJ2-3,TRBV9,TGTGCCAGCAGCGTCGGGACCTCCACAGATACGCAGTATTTT,CASSVGTSTDTQYF
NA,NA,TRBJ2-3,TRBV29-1,TGCAGCGCGGTCTTATGGGCAGATACGCAGTATTTT,CSAVLWADTQYF
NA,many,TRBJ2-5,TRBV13,TGTGCCAGCAGCTCGGGCCTTAAGGAGACCCAGTACTTC,CASSSGLKETQYF
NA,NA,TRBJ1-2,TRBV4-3,TGCGCCAGCAGCCAAGATGAGGGGACCTATGGCTACACCTTC,CASSQDEGTYGYTF
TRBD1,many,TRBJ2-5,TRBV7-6,TGTGCCAGCAGCTCTCTGGGACAGGGGCAAGAGACCCAGTACTTC,CASSSLGQGQETQYF
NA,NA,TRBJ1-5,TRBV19,TGTGCCAGTAGTATAGCCAGAAGTCAGCCCCAGCATTTT,CASSIARSQPQHF